The 14 T cell receptor beta chains listed next were all sequenced from one sample in a study of spatial heterogeneity in lung cancer. These receptors have no identified antigens. General observations from the study: Expanded intratumoral alpha and beta TCR counts tracked tumor mutation counts.

Each CDR3 protein is one row after TCRdb ran MiXCR on the 5' RACE reads. Its table records around 22 distinct CDR3 sequences. Indicated time point: sample taken at primary tumor resection. The material sequenced was lung tumor tissue, taken at surgery. These receptors were collected from a male donor with early-stage non-small cell lung cancer.

In regard to this clonotype: Because this beta chain is a stray read in a library intended to capture alpha chains, its abundance should not be given much weight. The gene calls are TRBV7-2 and TRBJ1-5; TRBD1 is a possible D gene (5 bases). From germline, CDR1 is SGHTA and CDR2 FQGNSA. Between the trimmed V and J ends, which lost 4 bases and 7 bases, there was a span of 11 bases. The CDR3 contains 13 residues. The CDR3 DNA sequence: TGTGCCAGCAGCTCGGGGACTTCCCAGCCCCAGCATTTT. Protein sequence: CASSSGTSQPQHF.

This clonotype was counted only a few times. This beta chain is a stray read from a library made for alpha chains; its abundance is not meaningful. The chain carries TRBV7-9 and TRBJ2-1; possibly TRBD1 or TRBD2 for D (6 bases each). CDR3 length: 16 amino acids. CDR1 SEHNR and CDR2 FQNEAQ come from the germline V gene (reference sequence). V lost 8 bases and J lost 0, with 17 bases in between. The CDR3 nucleotides are TGTGCCAGCTCCTCCTGGGGGGCCCTCTCCTACAATGAGCAGTTCTTC. Encoded protein: CASSSWGALSYNEQFF.

This clonotype is judged hyperexpanded (1% or more). As an off-target read in a library built for alpha chains, this beta chain has a frequency of little significance. The chain couples TRBV29-1 to TRBJ2-7; 8 bases map to TRBD1. Unmatched junction bases numbered 11, after V lost 6 bases and J lost 4 bases. Germline values: CDR1 SQVTM, CDR2 ANQGSEA. CDR3 length: 14 amino acids. The CDR3 sequence is CSVRDRPQNYEQYF. CDR3 nucleotide sequence: TGCAGCGTCCGGGACAGGCCCCAAAATTACGAGCAGTACTTC.

As to this clonotype: Since it is a stray read in a library aimed at alpha chains, this beta chain has a size that is not meaningful. The chain is built from TRBV28 and TRBJ2-7; D is undetermined. The V end lost 4 bases, the J end lost 12 bases, and 16 bases lay between the germline ends. The germline CDR1 and CDR2 sequences are MDHEN and SYDVKM. This CDR3 spans 12 amino acids. The CDR3 DNA reads TGTGCCAGCAGTTCCCAAGGCCGTGGGTGGTACTTC. Residues: CASSSQGRGWYF.

This clonotype appeared a few times. This beta chain appears as a stray read in a library generated for alpha chains; its size is not informative. The J gene is TRBJ2-1, the V gene TRBV2, with D perhaps being TRBD1 or TRBD2 (5 bases each). V lost 6 bases and J 14 bases, leaving 20 bases between the germline ends. The germline gives CDR1 SNHLY, CDR2 FYNNEI. This CDR3 spans 13 amino acids. CDR3 amino acids: CASRGTESTMEFF. CDR3 in DNA: TGTGCCAGCAGAGGGACGGAGTCCACAATGGAGTTCTTC.

This clonotype counts as hyperexpanded (1% or more). This beta chain lies outside the target of a library built for alpha chains; its clone size means little. This chain uses TRBV5-1 with TRBJ2-7; a possible D gene is TRBD1 (6 bases). This CDR3 is 13 amino acids long. Germline values: CDR1 SGHRS, CDR2 YFSETQ. V lost 5 bases and J 7 bases, leaving 16 bases between the germline ends. The CDR3 is CASSIEQRGEQYF. CDR3 nucleotides: TGCGCCAGCAGTATAGAACAGAGGGGGGAGCAGTACTTC.

This clonotype counts as hyperexpanded. This beta chain is a stray sequence in a library constructed for alpha chains; its clone size is not meaningful. The chain employs TRBV18 and TRBJ2-1; perhaps D is TRBD1 or TRBD2 (5 bases each). The CDR3 has 13 amino acids. Germline assignment: CDR1 KGHSH and CDR2 LQKENI. Trimming left V 5 bases short and J 4 bases short, with 9 bases between. CDR3: CASSSRGYNEQFF. The DNA of the CDR3 is TGTGCCAGCTCATCGAGGGGATACAATGAGCAGTTCTTC.

In its sample, this clonotype was seen a few times. The library was prepared for alpha chains; this beta chain is a stray read, so its frequency means little. The chain couples TRBV6-6 to TRBJ2-5; TRBD2 matches 12 bases. Germline lookup yields CDR1 MNHNY and CDR2 SVGAGI (reference sequence). Unmatched junction bases numbered 13, after V lost 6 bases and J lost 5 bases. The CDR3 contains 17 residues. CDR3: CASRRPGFLAGGETQYF. The CDR3 region has the DNA TGTGCCAGCAGACGCCCGGGTTTTCTAGCGGGGGGGGAGACCCAGTACTTC.

By frequency in the sample, this clonotype is hyperexpanded (1% or more). A library made for alpha chains picked up this beta chain off target, so its size means little. This chain connects TRBV7-3 to TRBJ2-5, with D perhaps matching TRBD2 (6 bases). The CDR3 contains 13 residues. V lost 8 bases, J lost 5 bases, and 15 bases lay in between. CDR1 and CDR2 from the germline V gene are SGHTA and FQGTGA. This CDR3 is CASSKTGRETQYF. As DNA, the CDR3 is TGTGCCAGCTCCAAAACGGGGAGGGAGACCCAGTACTTC.

Concerning this clonotype: This beta chain turned up in a library designed for alpha chains; as an off-target read, its abundance says little. The chain joins TRBV19 to TRBJ1-5; 7 bases agree with TRBD1. V lost 1 base, J lost 2 bases, and 5 bases stayed unmatched. CDR1 and CDR2 (germline): LNHDA, SQIVND (reference sequence). The CDR3 has 16 residues. CDR3 bases: TGTGCCAGTAGTATAGGTGTGGGACAGCGCAATCAGCCCCAGCATTTT. Translated, it gives CASSIGVGQRNQPQHF.

The count of this clonotype is one. The library was prepared for alpha chains; this beta chain is a stray read, so its frequency means little. This chain links TRBV29-1 with TRBJ2-3, with 7 bases matching TRBD2. Per germline, CDR1 SQVTM and CDR2 ANQGSEA. After removal of 3 bases from V and 4 bases from J, the junction contained 4 bases not matched to a gene. The CDR3 consists of 13 residues. CDR3 sequence: CSVDLAGPDTQYF. The CDR3 coding sequence is TGCAGCGTTGACTTAGCGGGTCCAGATACGCAGTATTTT.

This clonotype has only a few counts. The library was built for alpha chains, so this beta chain is an off-target read and its size means little. The CDR3 region has the DNA TGTGCCAGCAGAGGGGACAGCTACGAGCAGTACTTC. Its protein product is CASRGDSYEQYF. This chain uses TRBV28 with TRBJ2-7; 7 bases line up with TRBD1. J was trimmed by 3 bases and V by 6 bases; bases with no gene match: 2. This CDR3 region has 12 residues. Germline V lookup: CDR1 MDHEN, CDR2 SYDVKM. The whole variable domain, filled in from reference TRBV28 and TRBJ2-7, reads DVKVTQSSRYLVKRTGEKVFLECVQDMDHENMFWYRQDPGLGLRLIYFSYDVKMKEKGDIPEGYSVSREKKERFSLILESASTNQTSMYLCASRGDSYEQYFGPGTRLTVT.

This clonotype was seen only a few times. Since it is a stray read in a library aimed at alpha chains, this beta chain has a size that is not meaningful. The J gene is TRBJ2-1, the V gene TRBV5-1, with 11 nucleotides matching TRBD1. The CDR3 contains 14 residues. Germline-derived CDR1 and CDR2 are SGHRS and YFSETQ. Losses at the gene ends were 1 base for V and 8 bases for J; bases not matched to a gene: 2. The CDR3 nucleotides read TGCGCCAGCAGCTTGTGGGGACAGGGGGATGAGCAGTTCTTC. Its protein product is CASSLWGQGDEQFF.

Comments on this clonotype: With the library built for alpha chains, this beta chain is off target and its frequency is not meaningful. The J gene is TRBJ2-5, the V gene TRBV2, with D possibly being TRBD1 or TRBD2 (6 bases each). CDR1 and CDR2 (germline): SNHLY, FYNNEI. V was cut by 9 bases and J by 4 bases, with 9 bases left in between. The CDR3 length is 11 residues. CDR3: CASGGLETQYF. The DNA for the CDR3 is TGTGCCAGTGGGGGGCTAGAGACCCAGTACTTC.